Sequencing of this TCR beta chain was carried out in a study of cytomegalovirus exposure and HLA in healthy donors (TCRdb year 2017). For context, the study as a whole: According to an earlier analysis of 550 to 750 of the donors, 150 million to 200 million T cells yielded over 100 million unique TCR beta sequences and more than 250 Gb of sequence data. The number of typed donors differed by locus: about 629-630 for A, B, C, DRB1 and DQB1; approximately 520 for DQA1; approximately 610 for DPA1; and some 470 for DPB1. A separate validation cohort of roughly 130 different subjects was used in addition to the 666-subject first cohort. The study aimed to test whether cataloging public T cell receptors could reveal signatures of past pathogen exposure. To decide whether each TCR beta V gene segment behaved as functional or pseudogenic, an earlier analysis of approximately 600 of the donors relied on high-throughput TCR beta sequencing. All discovery cohort repertoires had been generated on a single sequencing platform. Class I and class II HLA loci were covered by the typing at four-digit resolution. A later genetic analysis used genome-wide SNP genotypes for about 65% of the roughly 700 donors, treating that subset as a discovery cohort. The study used immunosequencing to profile the T cell repertoires of approximately 690 subjects and linked those repertoires to cytomegalovirus serostatus. To predict cytomegalovirus infection status, the study brought together high-throughput TCR immunosequencing, statistical association of individual TCRs with disease status, and machine learning. An early release that covered around 590 HLA-typed donors contained approximately 290 gigabases of sequencing data and 75 million to 100 million unique TCR sequences. Across some 400 genotyped donors of the cohort, an average of roughly 250,000 unique TCR beta nucleotide sequences per donor were sequenced, and around 19% of those sequences were non-productive. The genetic ancestry cluster associated with self-reported Caucasian donors included about four fifths of the roughly 400 genotyped donors. To study patterns of TCR occurrence, a later analysis re-analyzed previously published TCR beta repertoires from 650 to 750 donors and added high-resolution HLA genotyping. Because of strong linkage in the cohort, roughly five DR-DQ haplotypes were treated as single units for association and clustering. Alongside the repertoire data, information on donor age, sex, ethnicity and CMV serostatus was compiled. Rather than using new phenotypic data, the later analysis identified candidate immune exposures from TCR beta sequences and from how often those sequences occurred across donors.

Study-wide findings and limitations: CMV serostatus was the only immune exposure information available for the cohort. A later genetic analysis reported fewer N-insertions in productive TCRs among donors in an Asian-associated ancestry cluster than the roughly 700-donor mean. Most TCR sequences were seen in very few donors, while some public TCRs were found in many individuals. In a later analysis, HLA-associated TCR beta chains were found to be more clonally expanded and to have lower generation probabilities than equally common non-associated chains. In a later analysis, some 17,000 TCR beta sequences were associated with specific HLA alleles at a false discovery rate of 0.05. The earlier analysis of approximately 560 of the donors excluded roughly 17 rarely observed V segments, including chromosome 9 orphons, because counts were too low. Strong co-occurrence of HLA alleles, especially DR and DQ, made assigning TCR associations to individual alleles difficult. According to a later analysis, most CMV-associated TCR beta chains appeared to be HLA-restricted, and the HLA associations seemed to be driven largely by CMV exposure. Because some donors lacked HLA typing at each locus, the association tests relied only on the typed subset. The sequencing pipeline was judged likely to have produced a cluster of highly shared sequence variants as a technical artifact. The 87-base-pair reads could not distinguish some IMGT-functional V segments, including TRBV6-2 and TRBV6-3, so those segments were excluded. Broadly in line with IMGT annotations, most TCR beta V segments showed up in productive rearrangements about 87% or about 30% of the time in an earlier analysis of roughly 590 of the donors. In a later analysis, the rate of TCR association differed among HLA loci, with DRB1 alleles having the most associated TCRs and HLA-C alleles having the fewest. In vitro tests confirmed that three of the cytomegalovirus-associated TCR beta chains recognize cytomegalovirus antigens. A later analysis reported that several top co-occurrence clusters appeared linked to parvovirus B19, influenza, CMV and Epstein-Barr virus. A further reported finding was that TCR beta sequences accurately predicted the HLA-A and HLA-B alleles for most subjects in the first cohort. Roughly uniform sequencing depth across donors was assumed in presence/absence analyses, although this assumption may not hold. In both the original and validation cohorts, the classifier was reported to diagnose cytomegalovirus status with high specificity and sensitivity. It was suggested by the authors that the approach could potentially be generalized to other disease states and immunological phenotypes. The cohort was sequenced for TCR beta chains only, and without alpha or paired-chain data the features that could be detected were limited. The study gave a list of 150 to 200 TCR beta chains associated with cytomegalovirus. A later genetic analysis associated a missense DCLRE1C variant with V-gene and J-gene trimming of TCR beta chains, and an independent cohort replicated the association. Linkage disequilibrium might explain the correlated functional status among segregating V segments, but an unknown experimental factor could not be excluded.

The germline V and J ends show losses of 5 bases and 6 bases respectively, and no gene match explains 15 bases of the junction. For CDR1 and CDR2, the germline V gene lists SNHLY and FYNNEI. Counted from cysteine to phenylalanine, this CDR3 has 16 amino acids. Just CDR3 DNA is preserved here, 48 bases in frame from base 1. The cohort was made up of around 720 healthy bone marrow donors. At the time of sampling, every cohort member was nominally healthy, though immune exposures that went unrecorded were likely present. The donor tested CMV seropositive, placing the donor among the roughly 300 seropositive members of the cohort. Every donor gave a peripheral blood sample, and the peripheral blood mononuclear cells from that sample were used for TCR beta sequencing. The Qiagen DNeasy Blood Extraction Kit was used to extract genomic DNA from the blood cell samples. Libraries came from the immunoSEQ multiplex PCR assay. For the multiplex PCR, a mixture combining 60 forward primers for TCR Vbeta segments and 13 reverse primers for TCR Jbeta segments was used. Amplification of the CDR3 region of rearranged TCR beta genes was performed with a multiplex PCR assay on genomic DNA. The Illumina HiSeq System was used to sequence the amplified TCR beta libraries as 87-base-pair reads. Per the authors' processing: Across the roughly 700 repertoires, a later analysis counted tens of millions of unique TCR beta chains, roughly 11 million of which were shared by at least two donors. A nearest-neighbor algorithm error-corrected the raw reads and collapsed the reads into unique sequences, merging closely related sequences to remove PCR and sequencing errors. Alignment of CDR3 sequences to IMGT reference sequences was used to assign V, D and J gene segments. Each retained sequence needed at least a six-nucleotide match to both a V gene segment and a J gene segment. Rearrangements were called productive when the CDR3 lacked stop codons and stayed in frame with V and J; all others were non-productive. CDR3 was defined by IMGT convention, running from the second conserved V-encoded cysteine to the conserved J-encoded phenylalanine. The earlier analysis of some 550 of the donors excluded any sequence lacking an unambiguous match to a single V gene segment. In an earlier analysis of roughly 500 of the donors, V segments were called functional above 56.7% productive rearrangements and were called segregating when the between-donor standard deviation exceeded 5%. A statistical classification framework was developed to diagnose cytomegalovirus status using the catalog of TCR beta chain sequences. In a later analysis, V and J genes were assigned by comparing TCR nucleotide sequences against IMGT/GENE-DB human TR gene sequences. Using the TCRdist pipeline, a later analysis assigned CDR3 sequences along with most-parsimonious VDJ recombination scenarios. A later analysis defined each TCR beta chain by its CDR3 amino acid sequence plus V-gene family, and excluded reads lacking a unique V-gene family. In a later analysis, approximately 640 highly shared, low-generation-probability nucleotide sequences were removed to address suspected cross-contamination and a sequencing artifact. A later analysis calculated a clonal expansion index for each public chain from normalized within-repertoire ranks of inferred template counts. In a later analysis, generation probabilities were computed using a VDJ recombination model fitted to out-of-frame rearrangements, and the results were checked against IGoR. In a later analysis, TCR-TCR, TCR-HLA and TCR-CMV co-occurrence was scored with hypergeometric tests, and a repertoire-size bias correction was applied to TCR pairs. A later analysis estimated false discovery rates by permuting HLA or CMV assignments 20 times. In a later analysis, co-occurring TCRs were grouped using DBSCAN, and TCRdist sequence similarity was added for clustering within HLA-allele-positive subsets. For co-occurrence clustering, repertoires with fewer than 30,000 or more than 120,000 public chains were excluded, along with five repertoires with anomalous nucleotide sharing. TCRdb stores this immuneACCESS table with in-frame sequences only. Part of the clones is absent; in the studies checked, under half of the shortfall reflects unresolved V genes, and no reason is known for the rest. The V and J calls and clone size were taken over from that table, and D and trimming were inferred from the DNA. Counted in this sample were 85,000 to 130,000 clones; more than 65% of them appeared once. The top ten clones comprise under 7.5% of the sample.

Worth noting for this clone: Its antigen remains unidentified. Nothing much larger sits one base from this clone, and base qualities are not available.

The TCR was taken from a woman between 50 and 59 years old in good health and CMV-seropositive. Here the chain combines TRBV2 and TRBJ1-2, with 7 middle bases fitting TRBD1. Sequencing input: PBMCs. The nucleotide sequence is TGTGCCAGCAGTTATCCCGACGACAGGGAGGTTGATGGCTACACCTTC. Its amino acids are CASSYPDDREVDGYTF.